This T cell receptor (beta chain) was identified in a study of CD8 T cells in ankylosing spondylitis (dated by TCRdb to 2016 to 2017). Looking at the study overall: T cell receptor beta repertoires were profiled in healthy donors and ankylosing spondylitis patients so that disease-linked TCR variants could be found. The full study cohort comprised 20 to 30 ankylosing spondylitis patients and approximately 100 healthy donors. Samples of peripheral blood were taken, and for ankylosing spondylitis patients, synovial fluid was collected as well.

The study at large found these results: In peripheral blood, the disease-linked clones were found at relatively low frequencies and had a CD8+ phenotype. A TCR beta motif made up of several highly homologous amino acid variants appeared to be characteristic of blood from ankylosing spondylitis patients. The disease-linked clones were reported as significantly enriched in matched synovial fluid samples from ankylosing spondylitis patients. Some motif variants were previously reported in synovial fluid and blood of reactive arthritis patients, suggesting common disease-initiation mechanisms.

The table lists this clonotype with many counts. The target of this receptor is not known. No much larger clonotype is one base removed from it; base qualities were not supplied. The run used an Illumina HiSeq 2500. TCR beta libraries were prepared by quantitative 5'-RACE with molecular barcodes. In the original analysis: A new computational method, built on a probabilistic model of VDJ rearrangement, was used to identify disease-linked TCR variants. Starting from the raw public reads, TCRdb applied fastp trimming at Q25, assembled clones with MiXCR and retained in-frame beta chains. A single entry per CDR3 protein holds the most common genes and DNA from its merged rows. For this entry, the V and J calls and clone size follow TCRdb and not the study's own pipeline. Recorded for this sample are some 240,000 distinct CDR3 sequences; 20% to 30% of them occurred a single time. Roughly 0.6% of the sample lies in the top ten.

CDR1 DFQATT and CDR2 SNEGSKA were looked up in the germline V gene (reference sequence). Germline trimming amounts to 3 bases on V and 6 bases on J, with 12 as the count of junction bases outside the gene matches. The CDR3 spans 16 residues, from the cysteine through the phenylalanine. Of the read, only the CDR3 DNA is kept; its 48 bases are in frame from base 1. Sample: blood, either unsorted or a sorted T cell fraction (not recorded which). The receptor was isolated from a male donor with ankylosing spondylitis or in good health (not recorded which). The chain is made from TRBV20-1 and TRBJ1-5; 9 nucleotides in the junction match TRBD1. The CDR3 region: CSASSLRTGDPQPQHF. The base sequence is TGCAGTGCTAGTTCTCTTCGGACAGGGGATCCTCAGCCCCAGCATTTT.